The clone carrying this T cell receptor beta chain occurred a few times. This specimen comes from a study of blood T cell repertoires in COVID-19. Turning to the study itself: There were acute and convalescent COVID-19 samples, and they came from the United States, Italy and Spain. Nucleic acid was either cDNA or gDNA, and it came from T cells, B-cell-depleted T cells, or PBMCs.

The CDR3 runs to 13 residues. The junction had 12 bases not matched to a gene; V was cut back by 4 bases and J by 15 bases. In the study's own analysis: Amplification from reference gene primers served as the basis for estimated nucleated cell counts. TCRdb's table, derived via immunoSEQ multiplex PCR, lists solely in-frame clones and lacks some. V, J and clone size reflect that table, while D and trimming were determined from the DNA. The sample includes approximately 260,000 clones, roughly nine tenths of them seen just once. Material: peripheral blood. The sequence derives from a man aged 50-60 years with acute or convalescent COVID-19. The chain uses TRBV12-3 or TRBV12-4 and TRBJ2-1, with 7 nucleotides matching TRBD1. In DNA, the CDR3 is TGTGCCAGCAGTTCATTCCGGACAGGTGGAGTGTTCTTC. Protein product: CASSSFRTGGVFF.